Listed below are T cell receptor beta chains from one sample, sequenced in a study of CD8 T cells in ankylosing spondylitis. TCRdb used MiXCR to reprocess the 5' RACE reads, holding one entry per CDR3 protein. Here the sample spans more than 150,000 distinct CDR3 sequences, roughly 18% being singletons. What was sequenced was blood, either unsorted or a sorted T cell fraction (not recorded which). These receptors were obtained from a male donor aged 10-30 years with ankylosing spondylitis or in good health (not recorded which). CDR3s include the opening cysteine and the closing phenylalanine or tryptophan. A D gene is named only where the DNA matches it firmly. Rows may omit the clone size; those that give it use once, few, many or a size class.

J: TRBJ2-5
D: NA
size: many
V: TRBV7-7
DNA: TGTGCCAGCAGCCCCCTCGAGGGCCTCCAAGAGACCCAGTACTTC
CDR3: CASSPLEGLQETQYF

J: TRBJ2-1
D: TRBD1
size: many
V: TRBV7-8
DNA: TGTGCCAGCAGCTTACCTACAGGGGGTAGCTACAATGAGCAGTTCTTC
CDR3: CASSLPTGGSYNEQFF

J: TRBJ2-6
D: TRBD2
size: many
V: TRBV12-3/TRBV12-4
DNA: TGTGCCAGCAGAGAAACTAGCGGGACTTACTCTGGGGCCAACGTCCTGACTTTC
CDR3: CASRETSGTYSGANVLTF

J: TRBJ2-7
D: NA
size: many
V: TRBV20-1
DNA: TGCAGTGCTTTGAGTCGGTACGAGCAGTACTTC
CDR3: CSALSRYEQYF

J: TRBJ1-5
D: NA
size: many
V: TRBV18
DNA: TGTGCCAGCTCACCAGGAGTTTGGGAGCCCCAGCATTTT
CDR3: CASSPGVWEPQHF

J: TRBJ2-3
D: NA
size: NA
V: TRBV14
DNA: TGTGCCAGCAGCCAAGATGGGACTAGCACAGATACGCAGTATTTT
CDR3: CASSQDGTSTDTQYF

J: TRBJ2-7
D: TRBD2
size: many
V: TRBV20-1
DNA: TGCAGTGCGGCCGGGACTAGCACCCCCTACGAGCAGTACTTC
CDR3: CSAAGTSTPYEQYF

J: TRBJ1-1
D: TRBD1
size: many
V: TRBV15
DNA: TGTGCCACCAGGGCAGGGGGTAACACTGAAGCTTTCTTT
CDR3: CATRAGGNTEAFF

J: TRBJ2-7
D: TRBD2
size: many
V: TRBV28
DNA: TGTGCCAGCAGTTTTTTAAGAGGGGTCCGGGGGGGCGAGCAGTACTTC
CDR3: CASSFLRGVRGGEQYF

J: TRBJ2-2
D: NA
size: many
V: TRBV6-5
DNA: TGTGCTATTCGGGGGACGAACACCGGGGAGCTGTTTTTT
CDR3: CAIRGTNTGELFF

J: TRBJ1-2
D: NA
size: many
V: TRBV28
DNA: TGTGCCAGCAGTTCCTCCCGTGGGGAAAAAAGTGGCTATGGCTACACCTTC
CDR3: CASSSSRGEKSGYGYTF

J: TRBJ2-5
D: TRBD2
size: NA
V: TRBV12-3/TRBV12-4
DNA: TGTGCCAGCAGTTTAGCTAGCGGGAGGCCTCAGGGGACCCAGTACTTC
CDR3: CASSLASGRPQGTQYF

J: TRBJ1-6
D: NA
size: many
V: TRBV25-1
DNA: TGTGCCAGCAGGGGGGGCTCCTATAATTCACCCCTCCACTTT
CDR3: CASRGGSYNSPLHF

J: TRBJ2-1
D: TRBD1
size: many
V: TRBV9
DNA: TGTGCCAGCAGCGTAGATTACAGGGGCAATGAGCAGTTCTTC
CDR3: CASSVDYRGNEQFF

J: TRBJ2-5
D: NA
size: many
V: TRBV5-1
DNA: TGCGCCAGCAGCTACGAGGGACAAGAGACCCAGTACTTC
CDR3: CASSYEGQETQYF

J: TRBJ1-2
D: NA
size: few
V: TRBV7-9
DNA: TGTGCCAGCAGCTTAACCAACTATGGCTACCCCTTC
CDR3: CASSLTNYGYPF

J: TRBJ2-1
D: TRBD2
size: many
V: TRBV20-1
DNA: TGCAGCCTAAGACTAGCGGGAATATACAATGAGCAGTTCTTC
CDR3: CSLRLAGIYNEQFF

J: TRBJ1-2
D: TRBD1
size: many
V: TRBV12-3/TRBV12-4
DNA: TGTGCCAGCAGTTTAGGGTTGGGGGACAGGGGGCGAAAAGACTATGGCTACACCTTC
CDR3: CASSLGLGDRGRKDYGYTF

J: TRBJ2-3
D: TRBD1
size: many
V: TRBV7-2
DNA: TGTGCCAGCAGCCAAGGACAGGGGGGATCAGATACGCAGTATTTT
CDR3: CASSQGQGGSDTQYF

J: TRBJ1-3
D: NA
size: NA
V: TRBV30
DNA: TGTGCCTGGAGTCAGGTGGGCAGTGGAAACACCATATATTTT
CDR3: CAWSQVGSGNTIYF

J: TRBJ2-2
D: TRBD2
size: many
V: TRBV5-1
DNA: TGCGCCAGCAGGCTCCTAGCGGGACGTACCGGGGAGCTGTTTTTT
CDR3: CASRLLAGRTGELFF

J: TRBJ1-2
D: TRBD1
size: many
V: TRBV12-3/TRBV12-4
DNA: TGTGCCAGCAGTTACGGCAGGGGGCTAGGCTACACCTTC
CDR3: CASSYGRGLGYTF

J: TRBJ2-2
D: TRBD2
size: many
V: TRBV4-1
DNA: TGCGCCAGCAGCCAGGGACTAGCCGGGGAGCTGTTTTTT
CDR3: CASSQGLAGELFF